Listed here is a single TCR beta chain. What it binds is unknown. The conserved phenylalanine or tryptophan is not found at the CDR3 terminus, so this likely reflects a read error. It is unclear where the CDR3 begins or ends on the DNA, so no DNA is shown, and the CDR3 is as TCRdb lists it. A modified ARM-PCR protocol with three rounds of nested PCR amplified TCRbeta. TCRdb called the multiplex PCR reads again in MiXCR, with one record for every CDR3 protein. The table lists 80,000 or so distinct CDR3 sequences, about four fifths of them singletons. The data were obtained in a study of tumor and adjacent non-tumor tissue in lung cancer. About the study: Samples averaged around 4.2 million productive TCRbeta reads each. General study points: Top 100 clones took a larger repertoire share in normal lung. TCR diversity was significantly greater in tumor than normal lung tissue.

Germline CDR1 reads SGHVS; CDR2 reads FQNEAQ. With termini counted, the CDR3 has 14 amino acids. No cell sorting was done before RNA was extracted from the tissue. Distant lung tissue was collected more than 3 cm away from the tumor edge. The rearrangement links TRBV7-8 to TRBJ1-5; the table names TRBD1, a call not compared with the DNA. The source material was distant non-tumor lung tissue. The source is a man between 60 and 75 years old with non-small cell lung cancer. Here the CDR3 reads CASSLRQGEGPQHC.